This T cell receptor (beta chain) was documented in a study of blood T cell repertoires in COVID-19. Overall study context: The United States, Italy and Spain supplied acute and convalescent COVID-19 samples. In each case, the material was cDNA or gDNA derived from T cells, B-cell-depleted T cells, or PBMCs.

This CDR3 region has 16 residues. The V and J ends lost 4 bases and 0 bases respectively, with 10 bases between them. Germline assignment: CDR1 MNHEY and CDR2 SVGEGT. Per the original methods: Amplification of reference gene primers provided the estimated nucleated cell counts. The assay was immunoSEQ multiplex PCR, and TCRdb's table has in-frame clones only and misses some. Clone size and the V and J calls come from that table; the DNA yielded D and trimming. Of roughly 200,000 clones in the sample, around 83% are singletons; the top ten hold roughly 8.7%. This sequence originates from a man aged 35 to 55 with active or convalescent COVID-19. The sequenced material came from peripheral blood. The chain uses TRBV6-2 or TRBV6-3 and TRBJ1-6; unclear D gene. The CDR3, as DNA: TGTGCCAGCAGTTCAGGACTAAGCTCCTATAATTCACCCCTCCACTTT. This gives the protein CASSSGLSSYNSPLHF.